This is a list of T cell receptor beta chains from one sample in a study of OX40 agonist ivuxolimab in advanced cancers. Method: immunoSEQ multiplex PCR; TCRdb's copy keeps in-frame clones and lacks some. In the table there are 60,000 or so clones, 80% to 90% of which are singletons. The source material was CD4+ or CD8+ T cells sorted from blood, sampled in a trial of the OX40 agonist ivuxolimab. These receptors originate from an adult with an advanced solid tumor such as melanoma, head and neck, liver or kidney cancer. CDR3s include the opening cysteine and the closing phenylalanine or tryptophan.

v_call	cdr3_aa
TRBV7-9	CASSLLGGPGQETQYF
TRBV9	CASSVGPGQDNSGRASDEQFF
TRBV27	CASSSLGSQETQYF
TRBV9	CASSVPKNQPQHF
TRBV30	CAWNLAGGRDTQYF
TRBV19	CASSILSGTYNEQFF
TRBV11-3	CASSLDLMTSGPIVSYEQYF
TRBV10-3	CAISESSGRLHTGELFF
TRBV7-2	CASSSGGDAGELFF
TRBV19	CASSPTSGSGDTQYF
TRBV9	CASSDSRASLGGYNEQFF
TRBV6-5	CACRGAGNEKLFF
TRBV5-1	CASSSLGTSGLQETQYF
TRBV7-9	CASSAYGSLNNEQFF
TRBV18	CASSSARVPLYGYTF
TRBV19	CASIMVDEKLFF
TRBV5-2	CASSSPYAGGNDEQFF
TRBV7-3	CASSSSQGDEAFF
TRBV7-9	CASSSWTGKNEQYF
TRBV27	CASSQMSTDTQYF
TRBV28	CASSRSSNTGELFF
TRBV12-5	CASGLPNTDTQYF
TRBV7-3	CASSLGLAAHNEQFF
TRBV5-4	CASSPLGGLNTGELFF